Listed below are T cell receptor beta chains from one sample, sequenced in a study of cytomegalovirus exposure and HLA in healthy donors. The protocol was immunoSEQ multiplex PCR, while the TCRdb copy is restricted to in-frame clones and leaves out a portion. Of around 110,000 clones in the sample, 9.5% were seen once. Sequencing was performed on PBMCs. The receptors originated from a young man in good health and CMV-seronegative. Both conserved end residues are part of each CDR3. The order of the fields is clone size, J gene, D gene, V gene, CDR3 DNA, CDR3 protein. The D gene is left open where the match is weak. Clone sizes are given selectively: once, few, many, or a class where the clone is expanded.

NA TRBJ2-1 NA TRBV9 TGTGCCAGCAGCGTAGTGTCACAGCCCTTTGGCAATGAGCAGTTCTTC CASSVVSQPFGNEQFF
NA TRBJ1-2 TRBD1 TRBV7-2 TGTGCCAGCAGCACGGGACAGCCCCTTGAGAACACCTTC CASSTGQPLENTF
few TRBJ2-7 TRBD1 TRBV30 TGTGCCTGGAGTGTAAGGCGACAGGGACCCTACGAGCAGTACTTC CAWSVRRQGPYEQYF
few TRBJ1-5 TRBD1 TRBV6-1 TGTGCCAGCACAACCCGGCCGACAGGGTTTCAGCCCCAGCATTTT CASTTRPTGFQPQHF
few TRBJ2-1 TRBD2 TRBV6-5 TGTGCCAGCAGCCGGGGGGGGGCGGGTGAGCAGTTCTTC CASSRGGAGEQFF
few TRBJ1-5 NA TRBV19 TGTGCCAGTGCCCGGCCAAGCGATCAGCCCCAGCATTTT CASARPSDQPQHF
few TRBJ1-2 NA TRBV29-1 TGCAGCGAAGGAGGCGGCTTTGGGAGCTACACCTTC CSEGGGFGSYTF
few TRBJ2-6 NA TRBV27 TGTGCCAGCACTTCGGGGGCTGGGGCCAACGTCCTGACTTTC CASTSGAGANVLTF
once TRBJ2-7 NA TRBV4-1 TGCGCCAGCAGCCTCTTACAGGGCAAGAGGCACGAGCAGTACTTC CASSLLQGKRHEQYF
once TRBJ2-2 NA TRBV4-3 TGCGCCAGCAGCCACAGGGGCAAGGGGCTCGGAACCGGGGAGCTGTTTTTT CASSHRGKGLGTGELFF
few TRBJ2-5 NA TRBV6-5 TGTGCCAGCAGTTACTCGAGTATCCAAGAGACCCAGTACTTC CASSYSSIQETQYF
NA TRBJ2-1 TRBD2 TRBV4-3 TGCGCCAGCAGCCGGCGGTCTAGCGGGGGGACCTTCTCCTACAATGAGCAGTTCTTC CASSRRSSGGTFSYNEQFF
few TRBJ2-7 TRBD1 TRBV5-1 TGCGCCAGCAGCTTACCCGGGACAGGGGGCCACGAGCAGTACTTC CASSLPGTGGHEQYF
few TRBJ2-1 TRBD2 TRBV19 TGTGCCAGTAGCCTTACTAGCGGGGGGAATTACAATGAGCAGTTCTTC CASSLTSGGNYNEQFF
few TRBJ2-3 NA TRBV19 TGTGCCAGTAGTTACCTGGGGGGAGATACGCAGTATTTT CASSYLGGDTQYF
few TRBJ2-2 NA TRBV10-3 TGTGCCATCAGTATACAGGGCCCCGGGGAGCTGTTTTTT CAISIQGPGELFF
few TRBJ2-7 NA TRBV21-1 TGTGCCAGCAGCAAAGGAATCGGCGGGATCCTCGAAGAGCAGTACTTC CASSKGIGGILEEQYF
few TRBJ1-4 TRBD1 TRBV6-1 TGTGCCAGCATCGAACAGGGGGGTGAAAAACTGTTTTTT CASIEQGGEKLFF
NA TRBJ1-4 TRBD1 TRBV5-1 TGCGCCAGCAGCCTCGGACAGGTCGAGAATGAAAAACTGTTTTTT CASSLGQVENEKLFF
few TRBJ1-2 NA TRBV19 TGTGCCAGTAGTATAGCGGTTTCAACTAACTATGGCTACACCTTC CASSIAVSTNYGYTF
NA TRBJ2-1 TRBD2 TRBV4-1 TGCGCCAGCAGCCTTACTGGACTAGCGGGAAGATGGAATGAGCAGTTCTTC CASSLTGLAGRWNEQFF
few TRBJ1-1 NA TRBV28 TGTGCCAGCAGTCATGGAGGGGATGGCAAGAACACTGAAGCTTTCTTT CASSHGGDGKNTEAFF
NA TRBJ1-6 TRBD1 TRBV5-1 TGCGCCAGCAGCTTGGAGCAGGGGGCGGGCGCAATTTCACCCCTCCACTTT CASSLEQGAGAISPLHF
NA TRBJ2-1 TRBD2 TRBV28 TGCTTGTCGAGACTAGCGGGAGTTAAAGATGAGCAGTTCTTC CLSRLAGVKDEQFF
NA TRBJ1-2 NA TRBV5-6 TGTGCCAGCAGCTGGGGGGGCAGCTCGTCCTATGGCTACACCTTC CASSWGGSSSYGYTF
NA TRBJ1-5 NA TRBV5-6 TGTGCCAGCAGTCTCCACGCCACGTTAGCTTTAGGTCAGCCCCAGCATTTT CASSLHATLALGQPQHF
NA TRBJ1-1 NA TRBV18 TGTGCCAGCTCACCCCTCCAGGCAGGGATGAACACTGAAGCTTTCTTT CASSPLQAGMNTEAFF